These 3 T cell receptor beta chains share one sample of origin, sequenced in a study of radiotherapy plus CTLA-4 blockade in lung cancer. Method: immunoSEQ multiplex PCR; TCRdb's copy keeps in-frame clones and lacks some. The sample lists around 50,000 clones, 75% to 90% occurring once. Sequenced material: peripheral blood, taken from a patient treated with radiotherapy plus ipilimumab. These receptors came from a human donor with non-small cell lung cancer that progressed on radiotherapy plus ipilimumab. Some clones in this sample may be carry-over from other donors' samples.

V and J are TRBV10-2 and TRBJ2-1; TRBD2 is a possible D gene (6 bases). V lost 7 bases and J 4 bases, leaving 20 bases between the germline ends. Germline V lookup: CDR1 WSHSY, CDR2 SAAADI. The CDR3 sequence is 16 residues long. As DNA, the CDR3 is TGCGCCAGCAACACACTAGCTACCCCTTCGTACAATGAGCAGTTCTTC. It specifies CASNTLATPSYNEQFF.

The J gene is TRBJ1-1, the V gene TRBV6-5; 7 bases line up with TRBD1. CDR3 length: 14 amino acids. Germline loops: CDR1 MNHEY, CDR2 SVGAGI. With 5 bases clipped from V and 1 base from J, the junction kept 4 bases outside the gene matches. The CDR3 bases are TGTGCCAGCAGTGCCCAGGGGGGGAACACTGAAGCTTTCTTT. Translation gives CASSAQGGNTEAFF.

The CDR3 DNA follows: TGTGCCAGCAGCTATCAGGGTAGATTCACAGATACGCAGTATTTT. This sequence encodes CASSYQGRFTDTQYF. The J gene is TRBJ2-3, the V gene TRBV5-8; a possible D gene is TRBD1 (5 bases). V dropped 3 bases and J dropped 2 bases, with 13 bases sitting between them. This CDR3 is built from 15 residues. Germline CDR1 SGHTS, CDR2 YDEGEE.